This T cell receptor beta chain emerged from a study of technical replicates of blood from several donors. V gave up 1 base and J gave up 6 bases; unmatched junction bases: 0. This CDR3 is built from 14 residues. The germline V gene has CDR1 SEHNR and CDR2 FQNEAQ (reference sequence). Only in-frame clones appear in the TCRdb table, and some are missing; sequencing was by immunoSEQ multiplex PCR. The sample contains over 85,000 clones, about 94% of which appear only once. The clonotype comes from a human donor in good health. Sequenced material: T cells isolated from PBMCs. The chain joins TRBV7-9 to TRBJ2-1, with 10 bases aligning to TRBD2. CDR3 DNA: TGTGCCAGCAGCTTAGGACTAGCGGGCAATGAGCAGTTCTTC. Its translation is CASSLGLAGNEQFF.